The rows below give T cell receptor beta chains drawn from one sample of a study of OX40 agonist ivuxolimab in advanced cancers. Assay: immunoSEQ multiplex PCR; the TCRdb copy retains only in-frame clones and omits some. The sample lists some 30,000 clones, 75% to 95% occurring once. The source material was CD4+ or CD8+ T cells sorted from blood, sampled in a trial of the OX40 agonist ivuxolimab. These receptors all come from an adult with an advanced solid tumor such as melanoma, head and neck, liver or kidney cancer. Both conserved end residues are part of each CDR3. The D gene is left open where the match is weak. Only part of the rows carry a size: once, few, many, or a class if the clone is expanded.

abundance,d_gene,j_gene,v_gene,CDR3aa,CDR3nt
.,.,TRBJ2-1,TRBV11-3,CASSLDAGSPYNEQFF,TGTGCCAGCAGCTTAGATGCCGGGAGTCCCTACAATGAGCAGTTCTTC
.,.,TRBJ1-1,TRBV2,CASRDTEAFF,TGTGCCAGCAGAGACACTGAAGCTTTCTTT
.,.,TRBJ2-1,TRBV29-1,CSVEVEGHLNNEQFF,TGCAGCGTTGAAGTTGAGGGACACCTTAACAATGAGCAGTTCTTC
.,.,TRBJ1-3,TRBV10-1,CATFRGGILNTIYF,TGCGCCACCTTCAGGGGAGGGATTTTAAACACCATATATTTT
once,TRBD2,TRBJ2-7,TRBV19,CASRTIAGDLYEQYF,TGTGCCAGTAGAACAATAGCGGGAGATCTTTACGAGCAGTACTTC
.,TRBD2,TRBJ2-1,TRBV19,CASSKTSGQYNEQFF,TGTGCCAGTAGTAAGACTAGCGGACAGTACAATGAGCAGTTCTTC
.,.,TRBJ1-2,TRBV4-1,CASSQAGGPGGYTF,TGCGCCAGCAGCCAAGCTGGGGGCCCTGGTGGCTACACCTTC
.,.,TRBJ1-2,TRBV7-9,CASSFIGGYTF,TGTGCCAGCAGCTTTATAGGGGGCTACACCTTC
.,.,TRBJ2-2,TRBV6-4,CASSSGPDTGELFF,TGTGCCAGCAGTTCGGGCCCGGACACCGGGGAGCTGTTTTTT
.,TRBD1,TRBJ2-7,TRBV7-6,CASSFGTGGYEQYF,TGTGCCAGCAGCTTCGGGACAGGGGGTTACGAGCAGTACTTC
.,.,TRBJ2-3,TRBV19,CASSIIQFTDTQYF,TGTGCCAGTAGTATAATACAGTTCACAGATACGCAGTATTTT
.,.,TRBJ1-3,TRBV7-9,CASSLDGNTIYF,TGTGCCAGCAGCTTAGATGGAAACACCATATATTTT
.,TRBD2,TRBJ2-3,TRBV28,CASTQLAGVTDTQYF,TGTGCCAGCACCCAACTAGCGGGGGTCACAGATACGCAGTATTTT
.,.,TRBJ1-2,TRBV9,CASSGRRGAADGYTF,TGTGCCAGCAGCGGGCGACGGGGGGCGGCGGATGGCTACACCTTC
once,.,TRBJ1-4,TRBV7-8,CASSLSGNNEKLFF,TGTGCCAGCAGCTTATCCGGGAATAATGAAAAACTGTTTTTT
.,.,TRBJ2-1,TRBV19,CASSTTGYNEQFF,TGTGCCAGTAGTACGACAGGCTACAATGAGCAGTTCTTC
.,.,TRBJ1-1,TRBV13,CASSFDSFDTEAFF,TGTGCCAGCAGCTTCGACAGCTTTGACACTGAAGCTTTCTTT
.,.,TRBJ2-7,TRBV2,CASSETSLAYEQYF,TGTGCCAGCAGTGAAACTTCGCTAGCCTACGAGCAGTACTTC
.,TRBD2,TRBJ2-1,TRBV29-1,CSVAAGEDGEQFF,TGCAGCGTTGCCGCGGGAGAGGATGGTGAGCAGTTCTTC
.,TRBD2,TRBJ2-7,TRBV5-1,CASSLIAGPSYEQYF,TGCGCCAGCAGCCTCATAGCGGGTCCATCCTACGAGCAGTACTTC
once,.,TRBJ1-1,TRBV10-1,CASSGGTVNTEAFF,TGCGCCAGCAGTGGGGGGACTGTGAACACTGAAGCTTTCTTT
.,TRBD1,TRBJ2-7,TRBV7-9,CASSSGQGWTYEQYF,TGTGCCAGCAGCTCGGGACAGGGATGGACCTACGAGCAGTACTTC
.,TRBD2,TRBJ2-7,TRBV6-5,CASSSLAGAYEQYF,TGTGCCAGCAGTAGTCTAGCGGGGGCCTACGAGCAGTACTTC
.,.,TRBJ1-4,TRBV7-7,CASSEGGDGEKLFF,TGTGCTAGCAGTGAGGGGGGGGACGGAGAAAAACTGTTTTTT
.,.,TRBJ1-1,TRBV29-1,CSVDGLGTEAFF,TGCAGCGTTGATGGGTTAGGGACTGAAGCTTTCTTT
.,TRBD1,TRBJ1-2,TRBV19,CASAPRAGGYGYTF,TGTGCCAGCGCCCCCCGGGCAGGGGGCTATGGCTACACCTTC
.,.,TRBJ1-1,TRBV7-9,CASSSLQGTTEAFF,TGTGCCAGCAGCTCCTTACAGGGCACAACTGAAGCTTTCTTT
.,TRBD2,TRBJ2-3,TRBV4-3,CASSQDGASGPTDTQYF,TGCGCCAGCAGCCAAGATGGCGCTAGCGGGCCCACAGATACGCAGTATTTT
.,TRBD2,TRBJ2-2,TRBV9,CASSSGGLVGELFF,TGTGCCAGCAGTAGCGGGGGGCTCGTCGGGGAGCTGTTTTTT
once,TRBD2,TRBJ2-7,TRBV6-5,CASSSSGSSYEQYF,TGTGCCAGCAGCTCTAGCGGGAGTAGCTACGAGCAGTACTTC
.,.,TRBJ2-3,TRBV5-1,CASSPDGSPPGGDTQYF,TGCGCCAGCAGCCCCGATGGGTCGCCTCCCGGTGGCGATACGCAGTATTTT
.,.,TRBJ1-5,TRBV27,CASRKGGPNQPQHF,TGTGCCAGCAGAAAGGGGGGGCCAAATCAGCCCCAGCATTTT
.,.,TRBJ1-2,TRBV6-6,CASSYVHGYTF,TGTGCCAGCAGTTACGTCCATGGCTACACCTTC
.,.,TRBJ2-1,TRBV5-1,CASSLSTGNEQFF,TGCGCCAGCAGCTTGAGCACGGGCAATGAGCAGTTCTTC
once,TRBD1,TRBJ1-5,TRBV29-1,CSVEDRGNQPQHF,TGCAGCGTTGAGGACAGGGGAAATCAGCCCCAGCATTTT
.,.,TRBJ1-1,TRBV4-2,CAYPSGGEAFF,TGTGCCTATCCAAGTGGGGGTGAAGCTTTCTTT
.,TRBD2,TRBJ2-1,TRBV7-9,CASSLESLAGYNEQFF,TGTGCCAGCAGCTTAGAATCGCTAGCGGGATACAATGAGCAGTTCTTC
.,.,TRBJ2-5,TRBV6-6,CASWAPEETQYF,TGTGCCAGCTGGGCCCCGGAGGAGACCCAGTACTTC
.,TRBD1,TRBJ2-1,TRBV7-8,CASSPSTGGEQFF,TGTGCCAGCAGCCCGTCAACAGGGGGTGAGCAGTTCTTC
.,.,TRBJ2-6,TRBV7-9,CASSPLGGPGANVLTF,TGTGCCAGCAGCCCCTTGGGGGGGCCTGGGGCCAACGTCCTGACTTTC
.,TRBD2,TRBJ2-2,TRBV7-8,CASSLVGSGINTGELFF,TGTGCCAGCAGCTTAGTCGGAAGCGGGATAAACACCGGGGAGCTGTTTTTT
.,.,TRBJ1-1,TRBV18,CASSAGSTGMNTEAFF,TGTGCCAGCTCCGCGGGGTCGACGGGGATGAACACTGAAGCTTTCTTT
.,TRBD1,TRBJ2-5,TRBV28,CASSDRVETQYF,TGTGCCAGCAGTGACAGGGTAGAGACCCAGTACTTC
.,TRBD2,TRBJ2-3,TRBV9,CASSAAGGYYTDTQYF,TGTGCCAGCAGCGCGGCGGGGGGGTACTACACAGATACGCAGTATTTT
.,.,TRBJ1-3,TRBV7-6,CASSSRDPGNTIYF,TGTGCCAGCAGCTCCCGGGACCCCGGAAACACCATATATTTT
.,TRBD2,TRBJ2-3,TRBV25-1,CASSLDETSGRTDTQYF,TGTGCCAGCAGCCTTGACGAGACTAGCGGGAGGACAGATACGCAGTATTTT
.,TRBD1,TRBJ2-1,TRBV12-5,CASGSIGTGSYNEQFF,TGTGCTAGTGGTTCCATCGGGACAGGCTCCTACAATGAGCAGTTCTTC
.,TRBD2,TRBJ2-3,TRBV7-6,CASSLVGGRADTQYF,TGTGCCAGCAGCTTAGTAGGCGGGAGAGCAGATACGCAGTATTTT
.,.,TRBJ1-6,TRBV28,CASSSGGGSPLHF,TGTGCCAGCAGTTCGGGAGGGGGTTCACCCCTCCACTTT
.,TRBD1,TRBJ2-5,TRBV5-8,CASSAGTVLQETQYF,TGTGCCAGCAGCGCTGGGACAGTCCTCCAAGAGACCCAGTACTTC
.,.,TRBJ1-1,TRBV7-2,CASSLGWGTEAFF,TGTGCCAGCAGCTTAGGGTGGGGGACTGAAGCTTTCTTT
.,.,TRBJ1-1,TRBV19,CASSIGSTSTEAFF,TGTGCCAGTAGTATAGGTTCGACGTCGACTGAAGCTTTCTTT
.,.,TRBJ1-4,TRBV28,CASSSGRERGEKLFF,TGTGCCAGCAGTAGTGGGAGGGAACGGGGTGAAAAACTGTTTTTT
.,.,TRBJ2-2,TRBV6-5,CASSPSLESGELFF,TGTGCCAGCAGTCCATCCCTCGAGTCCGGGGAGCTGTTTTTT
.,.,TRBJ2-1,TRBV7-2,CASSAGTPLEQFF,TGTGCCAGCAGCGCCGGGACTCCACTTGAGCAGTTCTTC